This T cell receptor beta chain was observed in a study of cytomegalovirus exposure and HLA in healthy donors. Across the whole study: Ancestry clustering placed around four fifths of approximately 370 genotyped donors in the Caucasian-associated cluster.

Study-wide points: Indistinguishable V segments such as TRBV6-2 and TRBV6-3 were excluded. Researchers reported from a later analysis that most CMV-associated TCR beta chains appeared HLA-restricted.

The PCR contained 60 Vbeta and 13 Jbeta primers. Sequencing used immunoSEQ multiplex PCR; TCRdb keeps in-frame clones, though not all of them. The data show approximately 160,000 clones, approximately 79% seen once. On this clone: Its specificity is unknown.

Looked up from germline, CDR1 is KGHSH and CDR2 is LQKENI. This CDR3 has 19 residues. Trimming took 1 base from V and 4 from J; bases not matched to a gene: 13. The origin of this receptor is a human donor in good health. The rearrangement joins TRBV18 to TRBJ2-6, with 7 bases that match TRBD1. Source material: PBMCs. DNA for the CDR3: TGTGCCAGCTCACCACGGGGGACAGATCCTGCTTGGGGGGCCAACGTCCTGACTTTC. Protein product: CASSPRGTDPAWGANVLTF.